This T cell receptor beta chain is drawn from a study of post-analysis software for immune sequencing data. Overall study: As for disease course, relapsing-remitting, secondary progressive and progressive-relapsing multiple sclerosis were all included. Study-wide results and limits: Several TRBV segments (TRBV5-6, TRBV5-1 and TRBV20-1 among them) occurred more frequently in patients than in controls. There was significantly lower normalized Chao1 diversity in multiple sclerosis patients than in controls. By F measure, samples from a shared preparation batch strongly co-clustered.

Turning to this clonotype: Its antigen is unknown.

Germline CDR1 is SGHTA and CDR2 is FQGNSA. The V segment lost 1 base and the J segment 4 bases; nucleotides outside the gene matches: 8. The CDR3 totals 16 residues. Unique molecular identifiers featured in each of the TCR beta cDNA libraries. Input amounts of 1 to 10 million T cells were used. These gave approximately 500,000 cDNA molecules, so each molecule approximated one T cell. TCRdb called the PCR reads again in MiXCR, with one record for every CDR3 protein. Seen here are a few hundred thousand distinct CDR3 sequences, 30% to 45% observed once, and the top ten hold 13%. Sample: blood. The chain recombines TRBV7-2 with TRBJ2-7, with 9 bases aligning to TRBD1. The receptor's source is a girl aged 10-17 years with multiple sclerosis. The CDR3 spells CASSLDPGTGRYEQYF. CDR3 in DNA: TGTGCCAGCAGCTTAGACCCCGGGACAGGGCGATACGAGCAGTACTTC.